Listed below are T cell receptor beta chains from one sample, sequenced in a study of blood T cell repertoires in COVID-19. Clones were sequenced by immunoSEQ multiplex PCR, and TCRdb holds only the in-frame ones, with some missing. The repertoire consists of approximately 400,000 clones, with roughly 87% occurring once and the leading ten covering approximately 5%. The sequencing sample was made of PBMCs or T cells enriched from blood (not recorded which). These receptors all come from a woman aged 50 to 60 who had recovered from COVID-19. Both conserved end residues are trimmed from each CDR3. The order of the fields is J gene, clone size, V gene, CDR3 protein. Where a row states a size, it is once, few, many or the class of an expanded clone; other rows omit it.

TRBJ2-7 . TRBV28 ASSLAMGQGSYEQY
TRBJ2-1 . TRBV20-1 SASKGVNNEQF
TRBJ1-1 . TRBV4-1 ASSQRDRTIMNTEAF
TRBJ2-7 . TRBV5-6 ASSLGGAEQY
TRBJ1-3 few TRBV18 ASSPPRGGLSGNTIY
TRBJ2-5 . TRBV18 ASSPERETQY
TRBJ1-2 . TRBV6-5 ASPPHPAANYGYT
TRBJ1-1 . TRBV11-2 ASTLGLVTEAF
TRBJ2-7 . TRBV7-2 ASSLDPFLPREQY
TRBJ1-2 . TRBV3-1/TRBV3-2 ASSQELQGNGGYT
TRBJ2-1 . TRBV30 AWTSGRSSYNEQF
TRBJ1-1 . TRBV18 ASSRTGQLTEAF
TRBJ2-1 . TRBV24-1 ATSESGTSGLEQF
TRBJ2-2 . TRBV5-1 ASSFFGLAGGIRADTGELF
TRBJ2-2 . TRBV5-1 ASSLGRSNTGELF
TRBJ2-5 . TRBV5-1 ASSGNSGGAEETQY
TRBJ2-2 . TRBV18 ASSPSVAGNTGELF
TRBJ2-1 . TRBV28 ASSKATGGVSYNEQF
TRBJ2-1 . TRBV18 ASSLSGSRDWGTGNEQF
TRBJ2-7 . TRBV2 ASTLMGTESSYEQY
TRBJ1-2 . TRBV3-1/TRBV3-2 ASSPGTSVGYT
TRBJ2-1 few TRBV18 ASSPRALGHEQF
TRBJ2-5 . TRBV4-2 ASSDRPTNQETQY
TRBJ1-1 . TRBV7-9 ASFIGTGLFWAF
TRBJ2-5 . TRBV6-1 ASRTGGLETQY
TRBJ1-2 . TRBV12-3/TRBV12-4 ASSFSQGSGYT
TRBJ1-1 once TRBV2 ARDWATEAF
TRBJ1-1 . TRBV23-1 ASSQSPGTRDTEAF
TRBJ1-5 few TRBV9 ASSVAGQLNQPQH
TRBJ2-2 once TRBV18 ASSPLALNTGELF
TRBJ1-5 . TRBV18 ASSPSRQGRNQPQH
TRBJ1-2 . TRBV7-9 ASSPRTGTGVSSYGYT
TRBJ1-3 . TRBV5-1 ASSGTGLTLGNTIY
TRBJ1-3 once TRBV7-8 ASSLPGTFSGNTIY
TRBJ1-5 . TRBV2 ATQTGGRNQPQH
TRBJ2-3 . TRBV7-2 ASSPGTLASTDTQY
TRBJ2-1 . TRBV29-1 SVTPGSGRSSYNEQF
TRBJ1-5 few TRBV15 ATSRDLVDRGGGQPQH
TRBJ1-5 . TRBV6-5 ASSTGQRNQPQH
TRBJ2-7 . TRBV5-1 ASTLQGTPNEQY
TRBJ1-1 . TRBV25-1 ASSESGEVTEAF
TRBJ1-5 . TRBV20-1 STGVAAQH
TRBJ2-7 . TRBV7-2 ASSPRDRVYEQY
TRBJ1-3 . TRBV13 ASSKPGQPAGNTIY
TRBJ1-5 . TRBV7-6 ASSLAPPGINQPQH
TRBJ2-2 . TRBV2 ASRNSGELF
TRBJ1-1 . TRBV12-3/TRBV12-4 ASSTYTEAF
TRBJ2-1 . TRBV3-1/TRBV3-2 ASSQADNEQF
TRBJ1-5 . TRBV16 ASNSQGGGIGPQH
TRBJ1-1 . TRBV29-1 SVILDTVRATEAF
TRBJ2-3 . TRBV4-1 ASSEIWTSGIDTQY
TRBJ1-3 few TRBV3-1/TRBV3-2 ASSQFGGGLSSGNTIY
TRBJ2-7 . TRBV5-4 ASRPGQGIEQY
TRBJ1-5 . TRBV18 ASSPPDREQPQH
TRBJ2-5 . TRBV11-3 ASSPGTSGQETQY
TRBJ1-2 . TRBV7-8 ASSRTDRTFNYGYT
TRBJ2-7 once TRBV28 ASSFESYEQY
TRBJ2-7 . TRBV28 ASSFHQGNEQY